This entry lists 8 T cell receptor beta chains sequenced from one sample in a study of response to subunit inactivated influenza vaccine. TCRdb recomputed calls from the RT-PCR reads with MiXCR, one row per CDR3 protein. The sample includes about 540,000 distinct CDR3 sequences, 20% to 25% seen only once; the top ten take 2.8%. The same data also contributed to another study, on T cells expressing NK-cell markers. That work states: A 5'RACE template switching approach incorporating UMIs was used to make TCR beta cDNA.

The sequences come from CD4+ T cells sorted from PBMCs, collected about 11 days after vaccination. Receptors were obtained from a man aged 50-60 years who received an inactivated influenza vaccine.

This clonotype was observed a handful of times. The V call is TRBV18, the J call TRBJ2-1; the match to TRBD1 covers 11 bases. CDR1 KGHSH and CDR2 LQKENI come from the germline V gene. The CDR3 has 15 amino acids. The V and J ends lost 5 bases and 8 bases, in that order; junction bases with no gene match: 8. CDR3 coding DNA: TGTGCCAGCTCAACCGGGACAGGGGGTTTGTATGAGCAGTTCTTC. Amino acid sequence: CASSTGTGGLYEQFF.

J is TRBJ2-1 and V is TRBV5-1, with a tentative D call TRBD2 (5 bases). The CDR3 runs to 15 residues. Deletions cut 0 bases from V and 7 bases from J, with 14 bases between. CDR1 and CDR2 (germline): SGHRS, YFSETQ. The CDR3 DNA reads TGCGCCAGCAGCTTGGGGGCTAGCTTGGGGAATGAGCAGTTCTTC. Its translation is CASSLGASLGNEQFF.

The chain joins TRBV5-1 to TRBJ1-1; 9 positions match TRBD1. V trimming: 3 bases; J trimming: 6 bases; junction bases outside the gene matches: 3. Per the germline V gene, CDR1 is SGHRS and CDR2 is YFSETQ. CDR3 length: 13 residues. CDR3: CASSSDRGPEAFF. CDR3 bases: TGCGCCAGCAGCTCGGACAGGGGACCTGAAGCTTTCTTT.

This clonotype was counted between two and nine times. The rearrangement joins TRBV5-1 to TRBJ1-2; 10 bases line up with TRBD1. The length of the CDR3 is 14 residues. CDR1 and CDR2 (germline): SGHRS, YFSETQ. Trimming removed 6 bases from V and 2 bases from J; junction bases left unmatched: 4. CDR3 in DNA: TGCGCCAGCACCAAGGACAGGGGGAACTATGGCTACACCTTC. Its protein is CASTKDRGNYGYTF. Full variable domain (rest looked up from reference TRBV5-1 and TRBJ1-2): KAGVTQTPRYLIKTRGQQVTLSCSPISGHRSVSWYQQTPGQGLQFLFEYFSETQRNKGNFPGRFSGRQFSNSRSEMNVSTLELGDSALYLCASTKDRGNYGYTFGSGTRLTVV.

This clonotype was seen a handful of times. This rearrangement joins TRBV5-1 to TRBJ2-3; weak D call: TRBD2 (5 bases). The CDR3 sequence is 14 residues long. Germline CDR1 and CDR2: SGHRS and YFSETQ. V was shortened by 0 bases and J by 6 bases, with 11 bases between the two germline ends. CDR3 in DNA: TGCGCCAGCAGCTTGGAGCGGCCCACGGATACGCAGTATTTT. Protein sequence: CASSLERPTDTQYF.

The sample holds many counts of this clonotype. The CDR3 sequence: CSVEDPRGTGLNIQYF. The DNA for the CDR3 is TGCAGCGTTGAAGATCCCCGGGGGACAGGGTTAAACATTCAGTACTTC. The V call is TRBV29-1, the J call TRBJ2-4; 9 bases line up with TRBD1. There are 16 residues in the CDR3. Germline V CDR1 and CDR2: SQVTM, ANQGSEA. V gave up 0 bases and J gave up 6 bases; unmatched junction bases: 9. Using reference TRBV29-1 and TRBJ2-4 for the parts outside the CDR3, the full variable domain is SAVISQKPSRDICQRGTSLTIQCQVDSQVTMMFWYRQQPGQSLTLIATANQGSEATYESGFVIDKFPISRPNLTFSTLTVSNMSPEDSSIYLCSVEDPRGTGLNIQYFGAGTRLSVL.

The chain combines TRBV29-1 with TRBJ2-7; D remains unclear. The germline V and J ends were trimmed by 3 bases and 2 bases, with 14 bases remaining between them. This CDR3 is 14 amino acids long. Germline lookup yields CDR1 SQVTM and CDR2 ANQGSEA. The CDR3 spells CSVEDPRRPYEQYF. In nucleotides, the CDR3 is TGCAGCGTTGAGGACCCCCGACGGCCCTACGAGCAGTACTTC.

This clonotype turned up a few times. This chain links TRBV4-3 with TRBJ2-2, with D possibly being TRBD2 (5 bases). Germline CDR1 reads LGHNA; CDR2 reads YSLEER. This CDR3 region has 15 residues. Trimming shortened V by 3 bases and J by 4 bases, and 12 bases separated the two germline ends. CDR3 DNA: TGCGCCAGCAGCCAGCACACGGCGGGCACCGGGGAGCTGTTTTTT. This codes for CASSQHTAGTGELFF.